This TCR beta chain appears in the sequencing data of a study of beta chain features in type 1 diabetes (dated by TCRdb to 2017 to 2018). As for the study more broadly: No differences in mean age, gender distribution, total cell number or subset yield were found between patients and healthy donors. Across all samples, about 110 million sorted cells were examined, and cell number per subset correlated strongly with RNA yield. The study compared TCRB repertoires of sorted circulating CD4+ T cell subsets between recently diagnosed type 1 diabetes patients and matched healthy donors. Regulatory and stem cell-like memory subsets were obtained from only 8 patients and roughly 8 healthy donors, while naive and central memory subsets were obtained from all 30 or so donors. Broader findings and caveats from the paper: Because cDNA was sequenced instead of genomic DNA, highly expressing activated cells could be over-represented, though the groups showed no difference in activation or CD3 levels. PCR might favor shorter templates, but patient and control samples were amplified and corrected together, so any skew would affect both groups equally. Naive, central memory and regulatory TCRB repertoires appeared to be more alike among patients than among healthy donors. In all four CD4+ subsets, TCRB CDR3 length was moderately but significantly shorter in type 1 diabetes patients. At VDJ recombination sites, patients with type 1 diabetes made fewer insertions and deleted more nucleotides, a pattern implying thymic rearrangement abnormalities. Because small numbers of individuals were included in the HLA sub-analyses, any influence of HLA type on TCRB rearrangement was left unresolved.

From its cysteine to its phenylalanine, the CDR3 spans 13 amino acids. Kept here is only the CDR3 DNA, which spans 39 bases and is read in frame from base 1. The trim is 10 bases for V and 0 bases for J, with a gap of 10 bases between the germline ends. The germline V gene sets CDR1 to MDHEN and CDR2 to SYDVKM. This clone was observed a few times. Its antigen is still unknown. The record has no base qualities; no much larger clone is one base away. A single peripheral blood draw of around 0.11 L on average was collected from each donor into heparinised tubes. Using a panel that included CD45RO, CCR7, CD25, CD127, CD95 and CD27, naive, central memory, regulatory and stem cell-like memory CD4+ T cells were sorted on a BD FACSAria II. Every sorted population had a purity above 95%. PBMCs were isolated right away by Lymphoprep density gradient centrifugation and were stained directly, without culture. So that batch effects would be minimized, each experiment stained and sorted samples in pairs, pairing one healthy donor with one patient.

The High Capacity cDNA Reverse Transcription Kit was used to reverse transcribe all of the isolated RNA, meaning that expressed TCRB transcripts were what got sequenced. Deep immunoSEQ sequencing was performed on naive, central memory and regulatory T cell samples, with an average of roughly 3.6 million total reads per sample. After sorted cells were lysed in RLT buffer, RNA was extracted with DNase-treated RNeasy Micro or Mini kits, with the choice depending on cell number. To prevent cross-contamination, every cell subset was processed on its own, while patient and healthy donor samples were processed together. The immunoSEQ multiplex PCR was used to amplify TCRB sequences from cDNA, generating 87-bp fragments that spanned the CDR3 region. Amplicons were sequenced on the Illumina HiSeq platform. As for the authors' bioinformatics: PCR bias was computationally corrected using synthetic template baselines, reads within Hamming distance 2 were collapsed, and singletons that could not be merged were discarded. Reads were aligned against IMGT so that V, D and J genes, CDR3 length and insertions or deletions at six rearrangement sites could be assigned. Within each subset, clonotype counts were normalized to sorted cell number, and only after that were true diversity and Gini coefficients computed with the tcR R package. The overlap coefficient, calculated on TCRB nucleotide sequences, was used to measure repertoire sharing. As a proxy for the pre-selection repertoire, out-of-frame TCRB sequences from naive cells were analyzed. This immuneACCESS table, as held by TCRdb, lists in-frame sequences with V and J called but not all clones. Of the missing ones, under half trace to an unresolved V gene in checked studies; the others have no known cause. The DNA gave D and trimming, while V, J and clone size come from that table. The sample includes 430,000 or so clones, with roughly an eighth observed a single time. 0.045% to 0.06% of the sample rests with the top ten.

The source material was naive CD4+ T cells from blood. This specimen's cell subset or site label, per the study, means: true naive CD4+ T cells. The sequence was collected from a woman between 18 and 29 years old in good health. The chain links TRBV28 with TRBJ2-4, with the D gene call left open. The sequence in DNA is TGTGCCACCGGAACTTTAGCCAAAAACATTCAGTACTTC. This translates into CATGTLAKNIQYF.